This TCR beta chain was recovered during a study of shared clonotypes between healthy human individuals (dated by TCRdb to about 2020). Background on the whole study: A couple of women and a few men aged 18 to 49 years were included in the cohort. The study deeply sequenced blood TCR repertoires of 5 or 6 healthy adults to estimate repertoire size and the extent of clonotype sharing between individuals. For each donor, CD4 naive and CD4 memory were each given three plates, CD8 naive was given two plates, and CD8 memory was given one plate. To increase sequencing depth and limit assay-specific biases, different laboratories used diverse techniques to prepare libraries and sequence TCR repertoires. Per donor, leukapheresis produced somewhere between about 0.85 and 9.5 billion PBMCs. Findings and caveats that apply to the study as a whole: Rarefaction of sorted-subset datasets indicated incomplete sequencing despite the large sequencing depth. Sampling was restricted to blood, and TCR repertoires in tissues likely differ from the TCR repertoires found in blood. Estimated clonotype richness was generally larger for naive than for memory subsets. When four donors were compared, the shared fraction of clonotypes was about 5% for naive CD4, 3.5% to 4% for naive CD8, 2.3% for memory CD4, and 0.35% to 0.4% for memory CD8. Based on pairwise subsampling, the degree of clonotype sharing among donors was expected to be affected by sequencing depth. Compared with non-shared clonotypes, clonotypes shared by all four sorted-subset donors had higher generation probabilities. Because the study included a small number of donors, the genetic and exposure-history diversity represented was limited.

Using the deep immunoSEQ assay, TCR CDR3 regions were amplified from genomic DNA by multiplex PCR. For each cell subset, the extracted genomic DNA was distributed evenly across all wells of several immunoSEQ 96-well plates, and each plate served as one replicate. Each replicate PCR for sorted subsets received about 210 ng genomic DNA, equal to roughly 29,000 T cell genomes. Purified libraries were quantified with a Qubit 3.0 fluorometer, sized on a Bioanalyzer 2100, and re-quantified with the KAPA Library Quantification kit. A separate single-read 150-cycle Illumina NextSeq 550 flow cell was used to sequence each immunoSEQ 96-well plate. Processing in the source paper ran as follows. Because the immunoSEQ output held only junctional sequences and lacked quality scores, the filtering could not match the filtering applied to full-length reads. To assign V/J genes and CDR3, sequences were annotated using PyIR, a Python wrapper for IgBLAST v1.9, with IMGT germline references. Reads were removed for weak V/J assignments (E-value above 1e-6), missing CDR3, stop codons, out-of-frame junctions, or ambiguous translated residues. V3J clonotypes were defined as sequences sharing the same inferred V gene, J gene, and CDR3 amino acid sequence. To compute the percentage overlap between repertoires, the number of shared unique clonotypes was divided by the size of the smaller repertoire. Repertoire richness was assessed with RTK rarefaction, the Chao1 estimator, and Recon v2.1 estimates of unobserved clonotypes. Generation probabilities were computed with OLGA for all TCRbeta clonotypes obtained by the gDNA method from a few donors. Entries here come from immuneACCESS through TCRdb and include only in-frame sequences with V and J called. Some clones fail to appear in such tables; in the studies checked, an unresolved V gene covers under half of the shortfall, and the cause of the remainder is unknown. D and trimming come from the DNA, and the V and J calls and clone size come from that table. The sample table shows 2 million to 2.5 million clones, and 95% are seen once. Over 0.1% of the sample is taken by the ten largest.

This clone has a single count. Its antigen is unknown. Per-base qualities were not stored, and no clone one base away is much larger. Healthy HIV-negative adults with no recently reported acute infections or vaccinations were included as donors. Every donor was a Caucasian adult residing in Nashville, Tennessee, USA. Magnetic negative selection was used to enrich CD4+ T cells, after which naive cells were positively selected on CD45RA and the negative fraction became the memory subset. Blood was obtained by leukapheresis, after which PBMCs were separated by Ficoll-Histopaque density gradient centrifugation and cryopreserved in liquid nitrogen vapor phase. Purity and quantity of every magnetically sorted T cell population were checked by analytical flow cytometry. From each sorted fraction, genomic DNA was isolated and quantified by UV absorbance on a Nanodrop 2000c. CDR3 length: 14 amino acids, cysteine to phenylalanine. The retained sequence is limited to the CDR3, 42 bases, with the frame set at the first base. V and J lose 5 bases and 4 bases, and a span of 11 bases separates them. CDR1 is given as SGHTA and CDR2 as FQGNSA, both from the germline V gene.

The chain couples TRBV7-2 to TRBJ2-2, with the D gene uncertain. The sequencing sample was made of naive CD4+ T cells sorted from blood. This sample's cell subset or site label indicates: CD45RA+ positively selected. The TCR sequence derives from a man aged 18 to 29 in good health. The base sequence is TGTGCCAGCAGCCCGACCCCAAGCACCGGGGAGCTGTTTTTT. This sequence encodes CASSPTPSTGELFF.